This T cell receptor beta chain was sequenced in a study of CD8 T cells in ankylosing spondylitis. Study conclusions and caveats: Significantly higher representation of disease-linked clones was reported for matched ankylosing spondylitis synovial fluid. In the blood and synovial fluid of reactive arthritis, some motif variants had been previously reported. Seemingly characteristic of ankylosing spondylitis blood was a TCR beta motif consisting of about 8 highly homologous variants.

Scientists made TCR beta libraries using quantitative 5'-RACE with molecular barcodes. MiXCR, applied by TCRdb to the 5' RACE reads, yields one record per CDR3 protein. This table has 220,000 or so distinct CDR3 sequences, 10% appearing once. This clonotype was seen repeatedly, ten times or more. What it binds is not known. The clonotype was recovered from a male donor with ankylosing spondylitis or in good health (not recorded which). Sequences were obtained from blood, either unsorted or a sorted T cell fraction (not recorded which).

The CDR3 DNA is TGCAGCGTTGAGGTGCAACAGCTCGGGGCTTTCTTT. Amino acid sequence: CSVEVQQLGAFF. The chain combines TRBV29-1 with TRBJ1-1; D gene unclear. CDR1 and CDR2 (germline): SQVTM, ANQGSEA. Trimming took off 3 bases at V and 11 bases at J, with 16 bases between the two ends. CDR3 length: 12 amino acids. The whole variable domain, remainder taken from reference TRBV29-1 and TRBJ1-1, is SAVISQKPSRDICQRGTSLTIQCQVDSQVTMMFWYRQQPGQSLTLIATANQGSEATYESGFVIDKFPISRPNLTFSTLTVSNMSPEDSSIYLCSVEVQQLGAFFGQGTRLTVV.